Below are 3 T cell receptor beta chains sequenced from a single sample in a study of T cell responses to AZD1222 COVID-19 vaccine. Method: immunoSEQ multiplex PCR; TCRdb's copy keeps in-frame clones and lacks some. The sample holds around 130,000 clones, 86% seen once. Here the sequenced sample was peripheral blood, taken on day 0 of AZD1222 vaccination. The receptors were sampled from an adult in good health.

The V gene is TRBV11-3, the J gene TRBJ2-1; 9 nucleotides match TRBD1. There are 16 residues in the CDR3. Germline-derived CDR1 and CDR2 are SGHNT and YENEEA. Trimming took 0 bases from V and 5 from J; bases not matched to a gene: 5. CDR3 DNA: TGTGCCAGCAGCTTAGATGGGACAGGGCTCAACAATGAGCAGTTCTTC. Translating it yields CASSLDGTGLNNEQFF.

The rearrangement uses TRBV6-5 and TRBJ2-5, with D possibly TRBD2 on 6 matching bases. Trimming took 8 bases from V and 5 from J, leaving 21 bases between them. The germline CDR1 and CDR2 sequences are MNHEY and SVGAGI. The CDR3 loop spans 15 amino acids. Here the CDR3 reads CASGLFSGGGETQYF. The DNA for the CDR3 is TGTGCCAGCGGACTCTTTTCCGGGGGTGGCGAGACCCAGTACTTC.

V and J are TRBV5-1 and TRBJ2-2; D unresolved. Germline-derived CDR1 and CDR2 are SGHRS and YFSETQ. CDR3 length equals 13 residues. Trimming left V 2 bases short and J 4 bases short, with 6 bases between. The CDR3 DNA reads as TGCGCCAGCAGCTTATCTTTCACCGGGGAGCTGTTTTTT. Its protein is CASSLSFTGELFF.